A selection of T cell receptor beta chains follows, all from one sample in a study of T cells in Graves' hyperthyroidism and ophthalmopathy. From the multiplex PCR reads, TCRdb called clonotypes with MiXCR, one entry per CDR3 protein. The sample gives 620,000 or so distinct CDR3 sequences, around 15% of which show up once; 9.5% to 15% is in the top ten. Sequencing was carried out using blood. These receptors were obtained from a woman between 45 and 65 years old with Graves' ophthalmopathy. CDR3s include the opening cysteine and the closing phenylalanine or tryptophan. D genes are given only for firm matches. Only part of the rows carry a size: once, few, many, or a class if the clone is expanded.

TRBJ2-1,TRBV20-1,.,TRBD2,TGCAATGCTAGTGTTACCCTAGCGGGAGTCAATGAGCAGTTCTTC,CNASVTLAGVNEQFF
TRBJ1-4,TRBV6-1,many,TRBD1,TGTGCCAGCAGCCCAAAAAGGGGACAGGGGAGTACGGCTAATGAAAAACTGTTTTTT,CASSPKRGQGSTANEKLFF
TRBJ2-2,TRBV7-2,.,.,TGTGCCAGCAGCCCGGGGCGGAAAAACACCGGGGAGCTGTTTTTT,CASSPGRKNTGELFF
TRBJ1-1,TRBV6-1,.,TRBD1,TGTGCCAGCAGACAGGGGGCGCGAGCTTTCTTT,CASRQGARAFF
TRBJ2-3,TRBV6-1,many,.,TGTGCCAGCAGTTCGGGACGGGGCAGCACAGATACGCAGTATTTT,CASSSGRGSTDTQYF
TRBJ1-2,TRBV29-1,.,.,TGCAGCGTTCGGGACCTCTATGGCTACACCTTC,CSVRDLYGYTF
TRBJ2-3,TRBV7-2,many,.,TGTGCCAGCAGCTTAAACGGGGACGAAGATACGCAGTATTTT,CASSLNGDEDTQYF
TRBJ1-2,TRBV5-1,many,TRBD1,TGCGCCAGCAGCTTGGGGGACAGGGTGGAAGGCTACACCTTC,CASSLGDRVEGYTF
TRBJ1-1,TRBV12-3/TRBV12-4,few,.,TGTGCCAGCAGTCGAGGACTGAGGAGGAACACTGAAGCTTTCTTT,CASSRGLRRNTEAFF
TRBJ2-1,TRBV7-3,many,.,TGTGCCAGCAGCTTAAGTCGGACTCTAAACTACAATGAGCAGTTCTTC,CASSLSRTLNYNEQFF
TRBJ2-1,TRBV28,many,TRBD1,TGTGCCAGCAGAGCCGGGACAGGCTACAATGAGCAGTTCTTC,CASRAGTGYNEQFF
TRBJ2-1,TRBV7-3,many,.,TGTGCCAGCAGCTTAGCGCACAATGAGCAGTTCTTC,CASSLAHNEQFF
TRBJ2-1,TRBV15,many,TRBD2,TGTGCCACCAGCCGGGGACTAGCGGGATCAGCAGAGAATGAGCAGTTCTTC,CATSRGLAGSAENEQFF
TRBJ2-6,TRBV4-3,.,.,TGCGCCAGCAGCCAGGAAGGGGGGCTGAGCTCTGGGGCCAACGTCCTGACTTTC,CASSQEGGLSSGANVLTF
TRBJ1-2,TRBV7-8,few,.,TGTGCCAGCAGTCGGACGGCCCTAGGGGATGGCTACACCTTC,CASSRTALGDGYTF
TRBJ2-3,TRBV12-3/TRBV12-4,many,.,TGTGCCAGCAGCCGACAGGGCGGAGCGGGGGCAGATACGCAGTATTTT,CASSRQGGAGADTQYF
TRBJ1-1,TRBV7-2,many,TRBD1,TGTGCCAGCAGCTGGGACTCGACAGGGGGGACTGAAGCTTTCTTT,CASSWDSTGGTEAFF
TRBJ2-1,TRBV9,.,.,TGTGCCAGCAGCTTCCACCAGCGGGCCAATGAGCAGTTCTTC,CASSFHQRANEQFF
TRBJ2-7,TRBV10-1,many,TRBD2,TGCGCCAGCAGTGATGTAGCGGGAGAAGTGCAGTACTTC,CASSDVAGEVQYF
TRBJ2-7,TRBV6-5,.,.,TGTGCCAGCAGTTCTCGGTTTAGCAGGAGGGCCGACGAGCAGTACTTC,CASSSRFSRRADEQYF
TRBJ2-1,TRBV4-3,few,.,TGCGCCAGCAGCCAAGGGACTACCAATGAGCAGTTCTTC,CASSQGTTNEQFF
TRBJ2-7,TRBV27,many,.,TGTGCCAGCAGTGGAATAAATGGGCCTTACGAGCAGTACTTC,CASSGINGPYEQYF
TRBJ2-7,TRBV20-1,many,.,TGCAGTGCTAGAACACAGGACCTCCCCTACGAGCAGTACTTC,CSARTQDLPYEQYF
TRBJ2-7,TRBV5-1,.,TRBD2,TGCGCCAGCAGCTTGGGACTAGCGGGATTAGCCGAGCAGTACTTC,CASSLGLAGLAEQYF
TRBJ2-1,TRBV6-1,.,.,TGTGCCAGCAGTTACAAGAAAATCTCCTACAATGAGCAGTTCTTC,CASSYKKISYNEQFF
TRBJ1-1,TRBV28,many,TRBD1,TGTGCCAGCAGTCACCAAAGGGACAGGGCCCCTGAAGCTTTCTTT,CASSHQRDRAPEAFF
TRBJ1-1,TRBV3-1,.,.,TGTGCCAGCAGCCAAGATCCGGGATGGGCTGAAGCTTTCTTT,CASSQDPGWAEAFF
TRBJ2-1,TRBV29-1,.,.,TGCAGCGTCGGACAGTCCTACAATGAGCAGTTCTTC,CSVGQSYNEQFF
TRBJ2-1,TRBV20-1,many,TRBD1,TGCAGTGCTAGAGATCATCGCGGACAGGGGGCTTACAATGAGCAGTTCTTC,CSARDHRGQGAYNEQFF
TRBJ2-7,TRBV5-1,many,.,TGCGCCAGCAGCTTGGATATGGTAGAGCAGTACTTC,CASSLDMVEQYF
TRBJ2-1,TRBV4-1,few,TRBD2,TGCGCCAGCAGCCAAGCCGGGACTAAGTACAATGAGCAGTTCTTC,CASSQAGTKYNEQFF
TRBJ1-1,TRBV6-6,many,TRBD1,TGTGCCAGCAGTTACGTTGCAGGGGGCACTGAAGCTTTCTTT,CASSYVAGGTEAFF
TRBJ1-1,TRBV6-1,many,.,TGTGCCAGCAGTTCGTCGGGTCGGGCCACTGAAGCTTTCTTT,CASSSSGRATEAFF
TRBJ2-6,TRBV5-1,.,.,TGCGCCAGCAGCTCCCAGGGGTTGAGAGGGGCCAACGTCCTGACTTTC,CASSSQGLRGANVLTF
TRBJ1-1,TRBV30,.,.,TGTGCCTGGAGCATGTCCCCGAACACTGAAGCTTTCTTT,CAWSMSPNTEAFF
TRBJ2-7,TRBV29-1,few,TRBD1,TGCAGCGCCGGGACAGGGGGTTACGAGCAGTACTTC,CSAGTGGYEQYF
TRBJ2-1,TRBV12-3/TRBV12-4,many,TRBD2,TGTGCCAGCAGCCGAATTCCGGGACTAGCGGGAGGGAATGAGCAGTTCTTC,CASSRIPGLAGGNEQFF